This T cell receptor beta chain was documented in a study of cytomegalovirus exposure and HLA in healthy donors. Across the study: Among around 400 genotyped donors, around 81% fell in the Caucasian-associated ancestry cluster.

Germline CDR1 and CDR2: LNHDA and SQIVND (reference sequence). Between the trimmed V and J ends, which lost 3 bases and 6 bases, there was a span of 11 bases. The CDR3 length is 14 residues. Use of 60 Vbeta and 13 Jbeta primers characterized the PCR. Assay used: immunoSEQ multiplex PCR; TCRdb lists only in-frame clones, some missing. The table has more than 100,000 clones, 65% to 80% seen once. The receptor's source is a woman aged 18 to 35 in good health and CMV-seronegative. The V and J genes are TRBV19 and TRBJ2-2, with a possible D match to TRBD1 (6 bases). Sequencing used PBMCs. The CDR3 DNA follows: TGTGCCAGTAGTATCCGACAGGTCCCCGGGGAGCTGTTTTTT. It specifies CASSIRQVPGELFF.